This entry lists 18 T cell receptor beta chains sequenced from one sample in a study of OX40 agonist ivuxolimab in advanced cancers. Produced via immunoSEQ multiplex PCR; TCRdb's table is partial and in-frame only. The repertoire holds 83,000 or so clones, with 85% to 95% as singletons. Sample: CD4+ or CD8+ T cells sorted from blood, taken in a trial of the OX40 agonist ivuxolimab. Source of these receptors: an adult with an advanced solid tumor such as melanoma, head and neck, liver or kidney cancer.

The genes are TRBV5-8 and TRBJ1-1; no reliable D call. This CDR3 has 16 residues. The germline gives CDR1 SGHTS, CDR2 YDEGEE. The V and J ends lost 3 bases and 2 bases respectively, with 17 bases between them. The CDR3 nucleotides read TGTGCCAGCAGCTCCCACGCCGGACTCTTAAACACTGAAGCTTTCTTT. Translating gives CASSSHAGLLNTEAFF.

The chain is built from TRBV15 and TRBJ1-5; D might be TRBD1 (5 bases). This CDR3 spans 15 amino acids. The V end was cut by 0 bases, the J end by 5 bases, with 11 bases between. Germline CDR1 and CDR2: LNHNV and YYDKDF (reference sequence). This CDR3 reads CATSREPGLYQPQHF. CDR3 coding DNA: TGTGCCACCAGCAGAGAGCCGGGACTCTATCAGCCCCAGCATTTT.

The genes are TRBV6-6 and TRBJ2-2, with 7 positions matching TRBD1. This CDR3 region has 15 residues. The V and J ends lost 6 bases and 0 bases, in that order; junction bases with no gene match: 4. CDR1 is MNHNY, CDR2 SVGAGI, per germline (reference sequence). CDR3 in amino acids: CASRYGTANTGELFF. In DNA form, the CDR3 reads TGTGCCAGCAGATATGGGACAGCGAACACCGGGGAGCTGTTTTTT.

The gene calls are TRBV28 and TRBJ1-2; D gene ambiguous. CDR1 is MDHEN, CDR2 SYDVKM, per germline. The CDR3 totals 13 residues. V was cut by 6 bases and J by 7 bases, with 15 bases left in between. The CDR3 DNA reads as TGTGCCAGCAGATCGACTGGGGTTGGTGGCTACACCTTC. Protein product: CASRSTGVGGYTF.

This chain links TRBV7-9 with TRBJ2-3, with D perhaps matching TRBD2 (6 bases). Between the trimmed V and J ends, which lost 8 bases and 2 bases, there was a span of 8 bases. This CDR3 region has 12 residues. The germline V gene has CDR1 SEHNR and CDR2 FQNEAQ (reference sequence). Here the CDR3 reads CASGRDTDTQYF. Written as DNA, the CDR3 is TGTGCCAGCGGGCGGGACACAGATACGCAGTATTTT.

The chain uses TRBV6-1 and TRBJ2-7; D is perhaps TRBD2 (5 bases). Between the trimmed V and J ends, which lost 6 bases and 6 bases, there was a span of 18 bases. The CDR3 extends over 14 amino acids. Looked up from germline, CDR1 is MNHNS and CDR2 is SASEGT. The CDR3 sequence is CASRARGAQAEQYF. The CDR3 DNA follows: TGTGCCAGCAGGGCCCGGGGAGCCCAGGCCGAGCAGTACTTC.

The chain is built from TRBV29-1 and TRBJ2-5, with 9 bases matching TRBD1. V lost 3 bases and J lost 11; bases outside the gene matches: 10. In germline, CDR1 is SQVTM, CDR2 ANQGSEA. CDR3 length: 13 residues. CDR3 region: CSVEGQGLEEQYF. The CDR3 region has the DNA TGCAGCGTTGAGGGACAGGGTTTGGAAGAGCAGTACTTC.

This clone was picked up a small number of times. This chain links TRBV7-2 with TRBJ2-1; 7 nucleotides align to TRBD1. The V segment lost 5 bases and the J segment 5 bases; nucleotides outside the gene matches: 6. The CDR3 contains 14 residues. Germline V gene data show CDR1 as SGHTA and CDR2 as FQGNSA. DNA for the CDR3: TGTGCCAGCAGCAAGTGGACAGGAGACAATGAGCAGTTCTTC. Its translation: CASSKWTGDNEQFF.

The chain employs TRBV4-2 and TRBJ2-5, with 7 bases identical to TRBD2. The germline CDR1 and CDR2 sequences are LGHNA and YNFKEQ. This CDR3 contains 15 residues. With V trimmed by 7 bases and J by 5 bases, 13 bases remained unmatched. This CDR3 is CASTSGAQGGETQYF. CDR3 bases: TGTGCCAGCACGAGCGGGGCTCAGGGAGGGGAGACCCAGTACTTC.

In regard to this clone: Other DNA sequences in this specimen translate into the identical CDR3. CDR3 coding DNA: TGTGCCACCAGCAGAGAGAGGGCGCGAGAAAAACTGTTTTTT. This gives the protein CATSRERAREKLFF. The chain combines TRBV15 with TRBJ1-4, with unresolved D. The length of the CDR3 is 14 residues. In germline, CDR1 is LNHNV, CDR2 YYDKDF (reference sequence). With 0 bases removed from V and 8 bases from J, the gap between germline ends came to 10 bases.

V gene TRBV18 combines with J gene TRBJ1-1, with a tentative D call TRBD1 (6 bases). This CDR3 comprises 16 residues. Germline loops: CDR1 KGHSH, CDR2 LQKENI. The V gene lost 3 bases and the J gene lost 0 bases, with 14 bases spanning the gap. Here the CDR3 reads CASSPRDKLMNTEAFF. CDR3 coding DNA: TGTGCCAGCTCACCCCGGGACAAACTCATGAACACTGAAGCTTTCTTT.

The chain is built from TRBV4-1 and TRBJ1-5, with a weak D call TRBD1 (6 bases). V was clipped by 1 base and J by 3 bases, with 19 bases between them. The CDR3 has 18 amino acids. Germline V gene lookup returns CDR1 MGHRA and CDR2 YSYEKL. The CDR3 DNA reads as TGCGCCAGCAGCCAAGTTCTGTTATCGGACAGCTACAATCAGCCCCAGCATTTT. This translates into CASSQVLLSDSYNQPQHF.

This chain uses TRBV2 with TRBJ1-1; 7 positions match TRBD1. CDR3 size: 12 residues. The V segment lost 2 bases and the J segment 9 bases; nucleotides outside the gene matches: 3. The germline CDR1 and CDR2 sequences are SNHLY and FYNNEI. This chain's CDR3 is CASSERDSQAFF. CDR3 bases: TGTGCCAGCAGTGAACGGGACAGTCAAGCTTTCTTT.

As DNA, the CDR3 is TGTGCCAGCAGCCGACGACTAGCCAATGAGCAGTTCTTC. It yields the protein CASSRRLANEQFF. The V call is TRBV7-2, the J call TRBJ2-1; 7 nucleotides match TRBD2. CDR1 is SGHTA, CDR2 FQGNSA, per germline. The CDR3 spans 13 residues. Unmatched junction bases numbered 4, after V lost 5 bases and J lost 6 bases.

This chain uses TRBV20-1 with TRBJ2-7; no reliable D call. The length of the CDR3 is 11 residues. The germline V gene encodes CDR1 DFQATT and CDR2 SNEGSKA (reference sequence). CDR3: CSRGLDYEQYF. The CDR3 nucleotides are TGCAGCCGAGGATTGGACTACGAGCAGTACTTC.

The chain employs TRBV18 and TRBJ2-2; possible D gene TRBD1, 6 bases. V lost 5 bases, J lost 6 bases, and 10 bases lay in between. This CDR3 comprises 13 residues. The V gene's germline CDR1 is KGHSH and CDR2 LQKENI. In DNA, the CDR3 is TGTGCCAGCTCAGGCGGACAGTCCGGGGAGCTGTTTTTT. It yields the protein CASSGGQSGELFF.

The V gene is TRBV7-9, the J gene TRBJ1-1; 8 bases match TRBD1. V lost 5 bases to trimming and J lost 6 bases; unmatched junction nucleotides: 8. The CDR3 has 14 residues. Germline V gives CDR1 SEHNR, CDR2 FQNEAQ (reference sequence). The chain's CDR3 is CASSPTGVEAEAFF. CDR3 bases: TGTGCCAGCAGCCCGACAGGGGTAGAGGCTGAAGCTTTCTTT.

The gene calls are TRBV5-5 and TRBJ2-7; D remains unclear. This CDR3 is 16 amino acids long. V lost 2 bases and J 4 bases, leaving 19 bases between the germline ends. CDR1 is SGHKS, CDR2 YYEKEE, per germline (reference sequence). As DNA, the CDR3 is TGTGCCAGCAGCTTCGTAGGGCCAGGAAAATCTTACGAGCAGTACTTC. Residues: CASSFVGPGKSYEQYF.